This TCR beta chain was documented in a study of molecular identifiers for immune sequencing clone quantification. The authors sorted naive CD8 T cells as CD8+CD4-CCR7+CD45RA+. Comment on this clonotype: Antigen unknown.

TCRdb reanalysed the PCR reads using MiXCR and keeps one entry per CDR3 protein. The profile covers about 510,000 distinct CDR3 sequences, with about a fifth appearing a single time and under 0.85% taken by the ten largest. The CDR3 is 16 residues long. The germline gives CDR1 WNHNN, CDR2 SYGVQD (reference sequence). The ends lost 2 bases at V and 3 bases at J; junction bases unmatched: 3. General study points: In naive cells, under 1% of molecules belonged to clones above 20 RNA copies, against over 98% in effector cells.

The sequence came from a human donor in good health. Some libraries in this study had Jurkat cell RNA spiked in. The sequenced sample consisted of naive CD8+ T cells from blood, with Jurkat cell RNA spiked in. The subset was: FACS-sorted CD8+CD4-CCR7+CD45RA+ naive T cells. The chain uses TRBV10-1 and TRBJ2-3, with 12 bases identical to TRBD2. CDR3 in amino acids: CASSEGLAGGTDTQYF. DNA for the CDR3: TGCGCCAGCAGTGAGGGGCTAGCGGGGGGGACAGATACGCAGTATTTT.